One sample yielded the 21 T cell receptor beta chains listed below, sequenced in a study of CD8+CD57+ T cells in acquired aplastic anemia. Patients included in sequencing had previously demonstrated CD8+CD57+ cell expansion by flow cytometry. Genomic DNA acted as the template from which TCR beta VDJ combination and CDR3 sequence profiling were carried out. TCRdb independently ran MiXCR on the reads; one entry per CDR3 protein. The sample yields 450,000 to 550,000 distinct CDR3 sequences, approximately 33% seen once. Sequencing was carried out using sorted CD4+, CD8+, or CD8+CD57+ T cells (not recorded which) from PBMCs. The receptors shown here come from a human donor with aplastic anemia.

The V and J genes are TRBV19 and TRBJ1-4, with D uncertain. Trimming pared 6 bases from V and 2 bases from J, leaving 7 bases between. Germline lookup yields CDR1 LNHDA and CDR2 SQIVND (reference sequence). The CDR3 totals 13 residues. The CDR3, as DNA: TGTGCCAGTAGACCGGGTACTAATGAAAAACTGTTTTTT. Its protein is CASRPGTNEKLFF. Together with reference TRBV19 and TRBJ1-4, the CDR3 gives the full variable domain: DGGITQSPKYLFRKEGQNVTLSCEQNLNHDAMYWYRQDPGQGLRLIYYSQIVNDFQKGDIAEGYSVSREKKESFPLTVTSAQKNPTAFYLCASRPGTNEKLFFGSGTQLSVL.

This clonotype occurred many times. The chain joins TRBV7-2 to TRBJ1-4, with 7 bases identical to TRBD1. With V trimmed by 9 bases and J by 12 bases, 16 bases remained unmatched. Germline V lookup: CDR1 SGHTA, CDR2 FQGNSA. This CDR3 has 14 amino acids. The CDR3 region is CARPARGRGNELFF. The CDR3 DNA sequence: TGTGCCAGACCAGCAAGGGGGCGAGGGAATGAACTGTTTTTT.

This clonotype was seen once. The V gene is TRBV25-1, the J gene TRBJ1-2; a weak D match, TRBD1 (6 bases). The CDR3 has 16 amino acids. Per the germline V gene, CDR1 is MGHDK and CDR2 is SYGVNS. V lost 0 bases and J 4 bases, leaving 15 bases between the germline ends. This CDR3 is CASSEYPTGSVYGYTF. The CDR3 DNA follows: TGTGCCAGCAGTGAATATCCCACAGGGTCGGTCTATGGCTACACCTTC.

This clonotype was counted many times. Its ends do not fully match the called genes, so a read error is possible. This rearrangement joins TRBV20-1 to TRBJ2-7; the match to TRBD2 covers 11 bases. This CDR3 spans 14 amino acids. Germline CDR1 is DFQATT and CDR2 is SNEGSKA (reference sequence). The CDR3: CSARGTSGNYEQYF. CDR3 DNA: TGCAGTGCCAGAGGGACTAGCGGAAACTACGAGCAGTACTTC.

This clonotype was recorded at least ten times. The CDR3: CAMTGEDGYTF. The DNA for the CDR3 is TGTGCCATGACAGGGGAGGATGGCTACACCTTC. The chain joins TRBV7-9 to TRBJ1-2, with TRBD1 matching over 8 bases. The J segment lost 6 bases and the V segment lost 10 bases, leaving 4 bases of the junction unmatched. The CDR3 length is 11 residues. Germline loops: CDR1 SEHNR, CDR2 FQNEAQ (reference sequence).

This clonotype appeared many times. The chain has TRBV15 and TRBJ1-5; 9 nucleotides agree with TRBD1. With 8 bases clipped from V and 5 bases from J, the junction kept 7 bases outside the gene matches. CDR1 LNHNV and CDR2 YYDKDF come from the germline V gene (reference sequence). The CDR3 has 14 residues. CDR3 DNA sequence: TGTGCCACCGCCCCGGGACAGGGACATCAGCCCCAGCATTTT. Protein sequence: CATAPGQGHQPQHF. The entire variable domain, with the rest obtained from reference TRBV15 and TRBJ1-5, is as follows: DAMVIQNPRYQVTQFGKPVTLSCSQTLNHNVMYWYQQKSSQAPKLLFHYYDKDFNNEADTPDNFQSRRPNTSFCFLDIRSPGLGDTAMYLCATAPGQGHQPQHFGDGTRLSIL.

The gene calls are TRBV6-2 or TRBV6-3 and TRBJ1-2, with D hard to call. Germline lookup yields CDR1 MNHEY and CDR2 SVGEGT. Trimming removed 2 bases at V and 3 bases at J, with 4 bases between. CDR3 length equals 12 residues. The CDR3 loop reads CASSYGDYGYTF. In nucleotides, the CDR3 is TGTGCCAGCAGTTACGGGGACTATGGCTACACCTTC.

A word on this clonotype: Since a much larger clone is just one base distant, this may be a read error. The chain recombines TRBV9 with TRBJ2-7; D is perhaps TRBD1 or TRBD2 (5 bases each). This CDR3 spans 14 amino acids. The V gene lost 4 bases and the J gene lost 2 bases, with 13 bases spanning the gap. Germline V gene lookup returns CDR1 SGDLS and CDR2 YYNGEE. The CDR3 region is CASSPRDGPYEQYF. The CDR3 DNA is TGTGCCAGCAGCCCCCGGGACGGACCCTACGAGCAGTACTTC.

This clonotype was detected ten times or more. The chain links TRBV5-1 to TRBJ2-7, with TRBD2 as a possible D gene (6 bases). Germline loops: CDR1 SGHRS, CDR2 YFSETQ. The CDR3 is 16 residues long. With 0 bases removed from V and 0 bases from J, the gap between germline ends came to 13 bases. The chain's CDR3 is CASSLAVAGSSYEQYF. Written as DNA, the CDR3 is TGCGCCAGCAGCTTGGCGGTAGCCGGGAGCTCCTACGAGCAGTACTTC.

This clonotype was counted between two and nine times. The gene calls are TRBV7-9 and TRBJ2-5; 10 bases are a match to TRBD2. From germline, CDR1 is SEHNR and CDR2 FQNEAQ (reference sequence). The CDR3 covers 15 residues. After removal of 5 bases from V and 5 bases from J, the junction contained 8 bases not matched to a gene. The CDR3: CASSLLAGFVETQYF. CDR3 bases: TGTGCCAGCAGCCTACTAGCGGGGTTTGTGGAGACCCAGTACTTC.

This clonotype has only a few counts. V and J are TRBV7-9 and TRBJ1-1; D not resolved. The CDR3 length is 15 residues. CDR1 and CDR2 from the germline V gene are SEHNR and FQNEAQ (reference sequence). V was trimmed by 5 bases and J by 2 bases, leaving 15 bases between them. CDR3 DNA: TGTGCCAGCAGCGACGACATCCCCCGCAACACTGAAGCTTTCTTT. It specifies CASSDDIPRNTEAFF.

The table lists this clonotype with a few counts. In DNA, the CDR3 is TGTGCCAGCAGCCAAGGACAGACTGATCTTAGGGGCTACACCTTC. It codes for CASSQGQTDLRGYTF. The chain has TRBV4-2 and TRBJ1-2, with D perhaps TRBD1 (5 bases). The CDR3 has 15 residues. Germline lookup yields CDR1 LGHNA and CDR2 YNFKEQ. V lost 1 base to trimming and J lost 8 bases, with 17 bases between them.

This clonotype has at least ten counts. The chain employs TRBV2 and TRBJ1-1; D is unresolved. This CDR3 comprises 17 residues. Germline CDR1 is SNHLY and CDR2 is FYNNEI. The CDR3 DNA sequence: TGTGCAGTAAGAGGTGGACTGAAAACAGTTATGAACACTGAAGCTTTCTTT. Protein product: CAVRGGLKTVMNTEAFF.

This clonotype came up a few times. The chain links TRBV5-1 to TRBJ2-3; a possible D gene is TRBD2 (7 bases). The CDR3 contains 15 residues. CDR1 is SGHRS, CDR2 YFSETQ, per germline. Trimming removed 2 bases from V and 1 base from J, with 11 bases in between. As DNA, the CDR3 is TGCGCCAGCAGCTTTGGGGGGGCCGGCACAGATACGCAGTATTTT. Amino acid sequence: CASSFGGAGTDTQYF.

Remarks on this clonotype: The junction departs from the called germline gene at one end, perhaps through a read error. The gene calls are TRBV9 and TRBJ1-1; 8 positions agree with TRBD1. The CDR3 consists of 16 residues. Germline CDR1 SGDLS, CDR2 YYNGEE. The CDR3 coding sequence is TGTGCCGGCAGCGTTAAGACAGGGGTGATGAACACTGAAGCTTTCTTT. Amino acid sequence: CAGSVKTGVMNTEAFF. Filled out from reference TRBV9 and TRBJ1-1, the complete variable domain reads DSGVTQTPKHLITATGQRVTLRCSPRSGDLSVYWYQQSLDQGLQFLIQYYNGEERAKGNILERFSAQQFPDLHSELNLSSLELGDSALYFCAGSVKTGVMNTEAFFGQGTRLTVV.

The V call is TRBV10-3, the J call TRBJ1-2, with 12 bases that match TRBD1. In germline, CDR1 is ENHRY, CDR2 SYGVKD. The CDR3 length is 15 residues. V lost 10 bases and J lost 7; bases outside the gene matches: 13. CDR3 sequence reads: CASSPWGQGASGYTF. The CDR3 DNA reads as TGTGCCAGCAGCCCCTGGGGACAGGGGGCGTCTGGCTACACCTTC.

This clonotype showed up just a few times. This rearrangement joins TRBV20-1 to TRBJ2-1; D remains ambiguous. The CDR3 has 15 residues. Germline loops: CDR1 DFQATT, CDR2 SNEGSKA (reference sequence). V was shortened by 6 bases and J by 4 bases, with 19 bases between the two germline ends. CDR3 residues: CSAPGFVAGYNEQFF. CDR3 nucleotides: TGCAGTGCCCCCGGCTTTGTAGCAGGTTACAATGAGCAGTTCTTC.

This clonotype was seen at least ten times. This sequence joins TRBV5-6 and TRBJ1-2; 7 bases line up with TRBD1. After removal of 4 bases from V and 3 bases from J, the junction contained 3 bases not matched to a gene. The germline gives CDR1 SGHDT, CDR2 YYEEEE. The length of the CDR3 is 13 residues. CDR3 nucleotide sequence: TGTGCCAGCAGCAGTGACAGGGACTATGGCTACACCTTC. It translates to CASSSDRDYGYTF.

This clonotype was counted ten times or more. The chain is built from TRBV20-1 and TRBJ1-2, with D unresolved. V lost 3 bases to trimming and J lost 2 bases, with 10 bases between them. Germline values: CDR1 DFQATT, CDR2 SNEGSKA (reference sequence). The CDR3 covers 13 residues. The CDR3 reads CSARRPDNYGYTF. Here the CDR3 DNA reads TGCAGTGCTAGGCGGCCGGACAACTATGGCTACACCTTC.

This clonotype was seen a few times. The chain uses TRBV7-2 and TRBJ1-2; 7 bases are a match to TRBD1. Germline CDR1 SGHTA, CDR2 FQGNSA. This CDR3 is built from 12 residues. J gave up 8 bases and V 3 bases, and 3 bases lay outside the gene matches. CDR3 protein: CASSLGTVGYTF. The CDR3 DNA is TGTGCCAGCAGCTTGGGGACAGTCGGCTACACCTTC.

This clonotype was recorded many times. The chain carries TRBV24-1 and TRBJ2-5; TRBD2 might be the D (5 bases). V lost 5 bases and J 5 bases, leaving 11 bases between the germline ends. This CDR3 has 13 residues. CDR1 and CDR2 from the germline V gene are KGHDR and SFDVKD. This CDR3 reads CATSGSGGETQYF. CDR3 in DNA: TGTGCCACCAGTGGTTCGGGCGGGGAGACCCAGTACTTC.